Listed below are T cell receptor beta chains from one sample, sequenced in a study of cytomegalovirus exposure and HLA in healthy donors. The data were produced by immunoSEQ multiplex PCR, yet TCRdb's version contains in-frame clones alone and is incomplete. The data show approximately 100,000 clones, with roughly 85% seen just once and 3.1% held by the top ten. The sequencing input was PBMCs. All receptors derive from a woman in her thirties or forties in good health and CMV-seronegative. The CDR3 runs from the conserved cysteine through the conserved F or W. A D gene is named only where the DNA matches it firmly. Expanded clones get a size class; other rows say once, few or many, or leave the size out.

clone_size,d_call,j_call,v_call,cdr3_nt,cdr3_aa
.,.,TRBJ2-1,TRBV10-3,TGTGCCATCAGTGAGTCCCGGCCTAGCAGCTACAATGAGCAGTTCTTC,CAISESRPSSYNEQFF
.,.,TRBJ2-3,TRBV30,TGTGCCTGGAGCGGTGCTCCCCTTCTCACAGATACGCAGTATTTT,CAWSGAPLLTDTQYF
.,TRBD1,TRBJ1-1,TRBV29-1,TGCAGCGCAGGGACAGATAACACTGAAGCTTTCTTT,CSAGTDNTEAFF
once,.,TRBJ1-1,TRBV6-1,TGTGCCAGCTCTCGGGTGAGGGACACTGAAGCTTTCTTT,CASSRVRDTEAFF
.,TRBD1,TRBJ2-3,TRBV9,TGTGCCAGCAGCGTAACACCAGGGGGCGCAGCAGATACGCAGTATTTT,CASSVTPGGAADTQYF
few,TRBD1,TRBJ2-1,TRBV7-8,TGTGCCAGCAGCTTAGAGTCGGGACAGGGCGATGAGCAGTTCTTC,CASSLESGQGDEQFF
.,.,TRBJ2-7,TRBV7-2,TGTGCCAGCAGCCTAACCCGGGACTCACTCTACGAGCAGTACTTC,CASSLTRDSLYEQYF
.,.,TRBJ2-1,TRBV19,TGTGCCAGTAGTATTCAGGTTGCCTCCTACAATGAGCAGTTCTTC,CASSIQVASYNEQFF
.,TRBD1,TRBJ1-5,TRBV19,TGTGCCAGTAGTATTCGGACAGGGAACAATCAGCCCCAGCATTTT,CASSIRTGNNQPQHF
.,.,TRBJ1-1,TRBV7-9,TGTGCCAGCAGCTTAATTCTGGCCCCTAGAGTGATCACTGAAGCTTTCTTT,CASSLILAPRVITEAFF
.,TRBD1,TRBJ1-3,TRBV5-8,TGTGCCAGCAGCTCGGCGGGACAGGGAATGGGGCCAAACACCATATATTTT,CASSSAGQGMGPNTIYF
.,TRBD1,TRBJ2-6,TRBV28,TGTGCCAGCAGTTCCCTGACAGGGCCCTCTGGGGCCAACGTCCTGACTTTC,CASSSLTGPSGANVLTF
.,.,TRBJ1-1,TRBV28,TGTGCCAGCAGTGCCCCAGGGATGAACACTGAAGCTTTCTTT,CASSAPGMNTEAFF
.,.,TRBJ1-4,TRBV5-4,TGTGCCAGCAGCTTGATGGGAGGGTTTAATGGAAAACTGTTTTTT,CASSLMGGFNGKLFF
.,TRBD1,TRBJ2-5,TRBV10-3,TGTGCCATCAGTGAGTCGGGACAGGGAGGGGAGTACCAAGAGACCCAGTACTTC,CAISESGQGGEYQETQYF
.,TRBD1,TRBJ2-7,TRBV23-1,TGCGCCAGCAGCCCGGTAGGGGGCGAGGAGCAGTACTTC,CASSPVGGEEQYF
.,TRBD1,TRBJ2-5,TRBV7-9,TGTGCCAGCAGCGCCGGGACAGGGAAAGGGACCCAGTACTTC,CASSAGTGKGTQYF
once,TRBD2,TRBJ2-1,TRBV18,TGTGCCAGCTCACCGAAAACCGGGACTACACTCTACAATGAGCAGTTCTTC,CASSPKTGTTLYNEQFF
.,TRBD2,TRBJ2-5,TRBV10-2,TGCGCCAGCAGTGAGTCGGGACTAGCTTGGGAGACCCAGTACTTC,CASSESGLAWETQYF
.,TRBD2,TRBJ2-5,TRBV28,TGTGCCAGCAGTTTATCGCTAGCGGGAATAGAGACCCAGTACTTC,CASSLSLAGIETQYF
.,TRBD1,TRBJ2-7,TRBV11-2,TGTGCCAGCAGCTTCGGATTGACAGGGGGTGCCTCCTACGAGCAGTACTTC,CASSFGLTGGASYEQYF
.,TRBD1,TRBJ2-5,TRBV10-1,TGCGCCAGCAGTGTCCGGACAGGAGGGACCCAGTACTTC,CASSVRTGGTQYF
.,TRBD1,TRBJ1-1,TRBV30,TGTGCCTGGAGCACCCGGGACAGGGCAATGTTGAACACTGAAGCTTTCTTT,CAWSTRDRAMLNTEAFF
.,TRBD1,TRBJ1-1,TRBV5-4,TGTGCCAGCAGCCCAGCCGGGACAGGGGGCAAGGACACTGAAGCTTTCTTT,CASSPAGTGGKDTEAFF
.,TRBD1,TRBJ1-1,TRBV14,TGTGCCAGCAGCCGACCAGGGGGCGGCGGTACTGAAGCTTTCTTT,CASSRPGGGGTEAFF
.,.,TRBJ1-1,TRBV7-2,TGTGCCAGCAGCTTAGTAACAGGGCGAACTGAAGCTTTCTTT,CASSLVTGRTEAFF
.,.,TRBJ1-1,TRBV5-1,TGCGCCAGCAGCCCACTGGTCGGGGGGGGACCCCGGGAAGCTTTCTTT,CASSPLVGGGPREAFF
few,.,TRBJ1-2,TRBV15,TGTGCCACCAGCAGAGAACAGGGCTATGGCTACACCTTC,CATSREQGYGYTF
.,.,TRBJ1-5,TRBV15,TGTGCCACGACACAGGGTTCGTATCAGCCCCAGCATTTT,CATTQGSYQPQHF
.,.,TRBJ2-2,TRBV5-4,TGTGCCAGCAGCAGAAGGGGAAACACCGGGGAGCTGTTTTTT,CASSRRGNTGELFF
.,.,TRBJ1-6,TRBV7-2,TGTGCCAGCAGCACACAGCCTCCTACTGCCTATAATTCACCCCTCCACTTT,CASSTQPPTAYNSPLHF
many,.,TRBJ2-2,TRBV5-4,TGTGCCAGCAGCTCCTGGAACACCGGGGAGCTGTTTTTT,CASSSWNTGELFF
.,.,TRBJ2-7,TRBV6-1,TGTGCCAGCAGTGAACCAGGTTTTCTCTACGAGCAGTACTTC,CASSEPGFLYEQYF
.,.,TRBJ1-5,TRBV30,TGTGCCTGGAGTGGGACAAATAGCAATCAGCCCCAGCATTTT,CAWSGTNSNQPQHF
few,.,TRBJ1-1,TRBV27,TGTGCCAGCAGTTTATATGTGGGGGGAACCAGGCGCACTGAAGCTTTCTTT,CASSLYVGGTRRTEAFF
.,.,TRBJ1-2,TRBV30,TGTGCCTGGAGACAGGCCCCTAACTATGGCTACACCTTC,CAWRQAPNYGYTF
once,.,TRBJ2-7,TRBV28,TGTGCCAGCAGCCGAGACTATGAGCAGTACTTC,CASSRDYEQYF
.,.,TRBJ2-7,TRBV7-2,TGTGCCAGCAGCTTGGGGGGGCAGACCTACGAGCAGTACTTC,CASSLGGQTYEQYF
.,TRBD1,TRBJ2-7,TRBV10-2,TGCACCAGCACCTTCCAGAGACAGGGAGCACGCGAGCAGTACTTC,CTSTFQRQGAREQYF
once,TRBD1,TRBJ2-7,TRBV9,TGTGCCAGCAGCGTAGGACAGGGCGAGCAGTACTTC,CASSVGQGEQYF
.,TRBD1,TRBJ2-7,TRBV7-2,TGTGCCAGCAGCTTAGGGCACAGGGGTTACGAGCAGTACTTC,CASSLGHRGYEQYF
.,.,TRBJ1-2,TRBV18,TGTGCCAGCTCACCACCGGGCCCACGCTATGGCTACACCTTC,CASSPPGPRYGYTF
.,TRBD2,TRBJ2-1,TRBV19,TGTGCCAGTAGTATCCCGAGTATAGCGGGGGACCCGAGCTCCTACAATGAGCAGTTCTTC,CASSIPSIAGDPSSYNEQFF